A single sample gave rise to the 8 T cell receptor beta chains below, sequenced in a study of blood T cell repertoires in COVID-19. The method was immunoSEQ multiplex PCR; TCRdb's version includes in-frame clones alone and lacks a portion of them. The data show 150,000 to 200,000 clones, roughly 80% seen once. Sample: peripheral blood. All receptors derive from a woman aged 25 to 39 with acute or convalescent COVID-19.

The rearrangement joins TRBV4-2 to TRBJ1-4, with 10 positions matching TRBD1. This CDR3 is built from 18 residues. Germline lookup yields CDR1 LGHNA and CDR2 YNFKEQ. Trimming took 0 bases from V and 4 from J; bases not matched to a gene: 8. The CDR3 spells CASSQDQGQGFHNEKLFF. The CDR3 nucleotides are TGTGCCAGCAGCCAAGATCAGGGACAGGGGTTTCATAATGAAAAACTGTTTTTT.

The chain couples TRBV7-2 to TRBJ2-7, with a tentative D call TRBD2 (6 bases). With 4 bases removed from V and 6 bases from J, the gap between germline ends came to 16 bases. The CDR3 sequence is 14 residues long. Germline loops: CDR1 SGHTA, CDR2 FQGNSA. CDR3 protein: CASSSSPGVGEQYF. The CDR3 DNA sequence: TGTGCCAGCAGCTCCTCACCGGGAGTCGGCGAGCAGTACTTC. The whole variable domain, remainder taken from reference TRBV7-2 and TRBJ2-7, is GAGVSQSPSNKVTEKGKDVELRCDPISGHTALYWYRQSLGQGLEFLIYFQGNSAPDKSGLPSDRFSAERTGGSVSTLTIQRTQQEDSAVYLCASSSSPGVGEQYFGPGTRLTVT.

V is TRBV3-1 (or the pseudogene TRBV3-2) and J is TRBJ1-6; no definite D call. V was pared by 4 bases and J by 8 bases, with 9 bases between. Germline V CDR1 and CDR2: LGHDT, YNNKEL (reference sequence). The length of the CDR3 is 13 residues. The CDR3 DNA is TGTGCCAGCAGCCCGTTTACGGATTCACCCCTCCACTTT. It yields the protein CASSPFTDSPLHF.

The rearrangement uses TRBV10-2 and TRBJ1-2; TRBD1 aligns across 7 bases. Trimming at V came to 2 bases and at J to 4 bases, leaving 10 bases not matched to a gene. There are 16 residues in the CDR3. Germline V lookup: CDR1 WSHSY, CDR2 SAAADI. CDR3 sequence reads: CASSETSGQARYGYTF. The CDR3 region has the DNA TGCGCCAGCAGTGAGACCTCAGGACAGGCCCGCTATGGCTACACCTTC.

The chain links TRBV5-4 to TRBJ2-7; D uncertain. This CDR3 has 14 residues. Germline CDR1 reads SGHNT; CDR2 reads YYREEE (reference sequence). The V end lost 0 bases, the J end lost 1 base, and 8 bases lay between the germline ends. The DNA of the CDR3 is TGTGCCAGCAGCTTGGGGGCAGCATCCTACGAGCAGTACTTC. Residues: CASSLGAASYEQYF. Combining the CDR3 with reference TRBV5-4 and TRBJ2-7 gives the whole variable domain ETGVTQSPTHLIKTRGQQVTLRCSSQSGHNTVSWYQQALGQGPQFIFQYYREEENGRGNFPPRFSGLQFPNYSSELNVNALELDDSALYLCASSLGAASYEQYFGPGTRLTVT.

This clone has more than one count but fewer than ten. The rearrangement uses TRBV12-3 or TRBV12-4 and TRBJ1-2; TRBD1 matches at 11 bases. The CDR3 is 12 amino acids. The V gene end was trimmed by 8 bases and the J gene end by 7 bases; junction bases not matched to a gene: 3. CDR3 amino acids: CASGTGGTGYTF. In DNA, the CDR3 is TGTGCCAGCGGGACAGGGGGAACTGGCTACACCTTC.

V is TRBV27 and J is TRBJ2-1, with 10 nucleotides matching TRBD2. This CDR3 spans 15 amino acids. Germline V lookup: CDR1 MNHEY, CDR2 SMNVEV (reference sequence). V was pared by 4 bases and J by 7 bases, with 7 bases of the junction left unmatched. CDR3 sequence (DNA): TGTGCCAGCAGTTATTGGTCGGGACTAGCGAATGAGCAGTTCTTC. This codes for CASSYWSGLANEQFF.

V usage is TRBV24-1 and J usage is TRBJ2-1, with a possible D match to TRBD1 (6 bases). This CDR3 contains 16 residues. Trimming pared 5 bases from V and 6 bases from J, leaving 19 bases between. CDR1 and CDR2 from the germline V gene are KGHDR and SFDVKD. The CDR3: CATSGLRQSRGNEQFF. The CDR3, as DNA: TGTGCCACCAGTGGACTGAGACAATCCAGGGGCAATGAGCAGTTCTTC.